This T cell receptor beta chain stems from a study of cytomegalovirus exposure and HLA in healthy donors. PCR employed 60 Vbeta and 13 Jbeta primers. Generated by immunoSEQ multiplex PCR, the TCRdb table keeps only in-frame clones and is missing some. This sample has about 69,000 clones, with 74% found just once. Germline V gives CDR1 MNHNS, CDR2 SASEGT. V lost 2 bases and J lost 9, with 14 bases in between. This CDR3 spans 13 amino acids. The V gene is TRBV6-1, the J gene TRBJ2-7; weak D call: TRBD2 (5 bases). What was sequenced was PBMCs. The source of this sequence is a woman aged 25 to 39 in good health and CMV-seropositive. The DNA for the CDR3 is TGTGCCAGCAGTGAAAAAGAACCCACTAGGCAGTACTTC. Residues: CASSEKEPTRQYF.